The T cell receptor beta chain described here comes from a study of cytomegalovirus exposure and HLA in healthy donors. Study findings and constraints: In an earlier analysis, productive rearrangement rates for most beta V segments clustered near 87% or 30%. It was reported that TCR beta sequences correctly inferred the HLA-A and HLA-B alleles for most subjects.

The CDR3 covers 16 residues. About this clone: Its antigen is unidentified.

The study ran its PCR with 60 Vbeta and 13 Jbeta primers. Assay used: immunoSEQ multiplex PCR; TCRdb lists only in-frame clones, some missing. The table has around 170,000 clones, 75% to 90% seen once. The sequence was obtained from a man in his forties in good health and CMV-seropositive. The specimen was PBMCs. This chain joins TRBV21-1 and TRBJ2-7; the D call in the table, TRBD1, was not verified against the DNA. TRBV21-1 is flagged as a pseudogene. CDR3 nucleotide sequence: TGTGCCAGCAGCCACCGGGACAGGGGAGTTTTGGACGAGCAGTACTTC. It encodes CASSHRDRGVLDEQYF.